Listed below are T cell receptor beta chains from one sample, sequenced in a study of blood T cell repertoires in COVID-19. The data were produced by immunoSEQ multiplex PCR, yet TCRdb's version contains in-frame clones alone and is incomplete. The sample shows roughly 120,000 clones, about 74% of them seen only once. Sequenced sample: peripheral blood. The receptor set was obtained from a man between 65 and 85 years old with acute or convalescent COVID-19. CDR3s include the opening cysteine and the closing phenylalanine or tryptophan. D genes are given only for firm matches. Clone size is not always given. Where it is, it says once, few, many or a class for expanded clones.

abundance	d_gene	v_gene	j_gene	CDR3nt	CDR3aa
once	TRBD2	TRBV11-2	TRBJ2-5	TGTGCCAGCAGCGGGGGGGGTTCGGAGACCCAGTACTTC	CASSGGGSETQYF
.	TRBD1	TRBV11-2	TRBJ2-5	TGTGCCAGCAGCTCCTCCGGGACAGCACAAGAGACCCAGTACTTC	CASSSSGTAQETQYF
many	TRBD1	TRBV7-9	TRBJ2-7	TGTGCCAGCAGCGGGGACAGCTCCTACGAGCAGTACTTC	CASSGDSSYEQYF
.	TRBD1	TRBV6-1	TRBJ2-1	TGTGCCAGCAGTGAACTGGGGACAGGGTTTCATGAGCAGTTCTTC	CASSELGTGFHEQFF
.	TRBD1	TRBV5-4	TRBJ2-2	TGTGCCAGCAGCTGGAACAGGGGCACCGGGGAGCTGTTTTTT	CASSWNRGTGELFF
few	.	TRBV7-6	TRBJ2-2	TGTGCCAGCAGCCCCCGGACAGGGAGGGCCGGGGAGCTGTTTTTT	CASSPRTGRAGELFF
.	.	TRBV5-5	TRBJ2-5	TGTGCCAGCAGCTTGGGTCCGGGACATACCGGGGAGACCCAGTACTTC	CASSLGPGHTGETQYF
.	TRBD2	TRBV30	TRBJ2-3	TGTGCCTGGGGACTAGCGGGAGGGTCGGATACGCAGTATTTT	CAWGLAGGSDTQYF
.	.	TRBV6-6	TRBJ1-6	TGTGCCAGCAGTAGATCGACATCGGGGACTTATAATTCACCCCTCCACTTT	CASSRSTSGTYNSPLHF
.	.	TRBV11-2	TRBJ1-1	TGTGCCAGCAGCTTACAGGGTGCGAACACTGAAGCTTTCTTT	CASSLQGANTEAFF
.	.	TRBV7-2	TRBJ2-5	TGTGCCAGCAGCTTAGCGCTCACACAAGAGACCCAGTACTTC	CASSLALTQETQYF
.	.	TRBV7-2	TRBJ2-1	TGTGCCAGCAGATTTACACATTACAATGAGCAGTTCTTC	CASRFTHYNEQFF
.	.	TRBV14	TRBJ2-7	TGTGCCAGCAGCCAAGACTCCATCGGACAGTCCTTCTACGAGCAGTACTTC	CASSQDSIGQSFYEQYF
.	.	TRBV19	TRBJ1-5	TGTGCCAGTAGTATGGACAGTCCTAGCAATCAGCCCCAGCATTTT	CASSMDSPSNQPQHF
.	TRBD1	TRBV19	TRBJ1-6	TGTGCCAGTAGTATCCCGACAGGGAATTCACCCCTCCACTTT	CASSIPTGNSPLHF
.	.	TRBV9	TRBJ2-3	TGTGCCAGCAGCGTAGGGATAGCGGTACGCACAGATACGCAGTATTTT	CASSVGIAVRTDTQYF
.	.	TRBV28	TRBJ2-3	TGTGCCAGCACCACCTATGGCACAGATACGCAGTATTTT	CASTTYGTDTQYF
.	.	TRBV30	TRBJ2-7	TGTGCCTGGCTTAACAAGCAGGGAACCAACGAGCAGTACTTC	CAWLNKQGTNEQYF
.	.	TRBV15	TRBJ2-6	TGTGCCACCAGCAAAGGGGTTGGGGCCAACGTCCTGACTTTC	CATSKGVGANVLTF
once	TRBD2	TRBV12-5	TRBJ2-5	TGTGCTAGTGGTTCTCCTAGCGGGGGGGAGACCCAGTACTTC	CASGSPSGGETQYF
.	.	TRBV15	TRBJ1-5	TGTGCCACCAGCAGAGACCGTCAACTACAGCCCCAGCATTTT	CATSRDRQLQPQHF
few	.	TRBV12-2	TRBJ2-2	TGTGCAAGTCGCTTCCCCCGGGACAGGCGGACCGGGGAGCTGTTTTTT	CASRFPRDRRTGELFF
once	TRBD1	TRBV30	TRBJ1-1	TGTGCCTGGGGAGACAGGGGCACTGAAGCTTTCTTT	CAWGDRGTEAFF
.	TRBD1	TRBV7-8	TRBJ1-6	TGTGCCAGCAGCGCCTCGGGACAGGGGGCCCCCCTCCACTTT	CASSASGQGAPLHF
.	TRBD2	TRBV6-5	TRBJ2-7	TGTGCCAGCAGTTACTCGGGACTAGCGGGAGATTACGAGCAGTACTTC	CASSYSGLAGDYEQYF
.	TRBD2	TRBV27	TRBJ2-1	TGTGCCAGCAGTTTATCCCTAGCGGGGGTCAATGAGCAGTTCTTC	CASSLSLAGVNEQFF
once	.	TRBV10-3	TRBJ2-5	TGTGCCATCAGTGAGTCGTTGGAGGGGAAACGAGAGACCCAGTACTTC	CAISESLEGKRETQYF
.	.	TRBV19	TRBJ1-1	TGTGCCAGTAAAAGGGGGTCGAGACGGAACACTGAAGCTTTCTTT	CASKRGSRRNTEAFF
.	.	TRBV6-5	TRBJ1-2	TGTGCCAGCAGTTACTCATCACAGGAGAACTATGGCTACACCTTC	CASSYSSQENYGYTF
.	.	TRBV15	TRBJ1-2	TGTGCCACCAGCAGTGATCGAGATGGCTACACCTTC	CATSSDRDGYTF
.	.	TRBV4-3	TRBJ1-2	TGCGCCAGCAGCCAAGAGGTTCCTCCGACAGAAATTTATGGCTACACCTTC	CASSQEVPPTEIYGYTF
.	.	TRBV7-2	TRBJ1-2	TGTGCCAGCAGCTTTGCTACTAACTATGGCTACACCTTC	CASSFATNYGYTF
.	.	TRBV5-4	TRBJ2-7	TGTGCCAGCAGCCAAGGACAGCCAATCTACGAGCAGTACTTC	CASSQGQPIYEQYF
.	.	TRBV6-4	TRBJ1-2	TGTGCCAGCAGTGACTCGAACGCTCCGGGTAACTACACCTTC	CASSDSNAPGNYTF
.	.	TRBV7-9	TRBJ2-7	TGTGCCAGCAGCCTCGGAAAAAGGGAGGACGAGCAGTACTTC	CASSLGKREDEQYF
.	.	TRBV4-3	TRBJ2-7	TGCGCCAGCAGCCAAGATTATATAGGAGGAGATGTCTACGAGCAGTACTTC	CASSQDYIGGDVYEQYF
.	TRBD2	TRBV7-3	TRBJ2-3	TGTGCCAGCAGCTTAACGAACCCTAGCGGGAGGGGCACAGATACGCAGTATTTT	CASSLTNPSGRGTDTQYF
.	.	TRBV19	TRBJ2-2	TGTGCCAGTAGTAACCAAGGTGGGGGGAGCGGGGAGCTGTTTTTT	CASSNQGGGSGELFF
.	.	TRBV4-2	TRBJ2-2	TGTGCCAGCAGCCAAGATATCGCGGGGGCCACCGGGGAGCTGTTTTTT	CASSQDIAGATGELFF
.	.	TRBV28	TRBJ2-1	TGTGCCAGCAGCCCCCAGGGAATTAATGAGCAGTTCTTC	CASSPQGINEQFF
.	.	TRBV6-6	TRBJ2-7	TGTGCCAGCAGTTCCACCGGACTACCAGTCACAGAGCAGTACTTC	CASSSTGLPVTEQYF
few	TRBD1	TRBV7-2	TRBJ2-1	TGTGCCAGCAGACCCACAGGGGGAGGCTACAATGAGCAGTTCTTC	CASRPTGGGYNEQFF
.	TRBD2	TRBV19	TRBJ2-3	TGTGCCAGTAGACCACTAGCGGGGAGCACAGATACGCAGTATTTT	CASRPLAGSTDTQYF
.	TRBD2	TRBV28	TRBJ2-1	TGTGCCAGCAGTTTAGTAGCGGGGGGGCCCTACAATGAGCAGTTCTTC	CASSLVAGGPYNEQFF
few	TRBD1	TRBV30	TRBJ1-2	TGTGCCTGGAGCGGGGGGACAGGCTATGGCTACACCTTC	CAWSGGTGYGYTF
.	.	TRBV20-1	TRBJ1-2	TGCAGTGGTATTGATAGATTACAGACCACCTTC	CSGIDRLQTTF
.	.	TRBV5-5	TRBJ1-2	TGTGCCAGCAGCTTGGAGGACAGTATCAGCGGCTACACCTTC	CASSLEDSISGYTF
.	TRBD1	TRBV5-4	TRBJ2-7	TGTGCCAGCAGCTTTTACTCCGGGACAGGATCGTACGAGCAGTACTTC	CASSFYSGTGSYEQYF
.	.	TRBV7-2	TRBJ2-6	TGTGCCAGCAGCCCGGGACAAATCATCTCTGGGGCCAACGTCCTGACTTTC	CASSPGQIISGANVLTF
.	.	TRBV2	TRBJ2-2	TGTGCCAGCACCATGAACACCGGGGAGCTGTTTTTT	CASTMNTGELFF
.	TRBD2	TRBV24-1	TRBJ2-3	TGTGCCACCAGTGATTCCTCCGGGACTAGTGGGGATACGCAGTATTTT	CATSDSSGTSGDTQYF
.	.	TRBV5-1	TRBJ2-7	TGCGCCAGCAGGGAGGGGGCCTTCTCCTACGAGCAGTACTTC	CASREGAFSYEQYF
.	TRBD2	TRBV3-1/TRBV3-2	TRBJ2-7	TGTGCCAGCAGCCTCATCCTCGGGGGGGGCTACGAGCAGTACTTC	CASSLILGGGYEQYF
.	TRBD1	TRBV7-6	TRBJ2-2	TGTGCCAGCAGCTACGGACAGGGCTACACCGGGGAGCTGTTTTTT	CASSYGQGYTGELFF
few	TRBD2	TRBV30	TRBJ2-3	TGTGCCTGGAGTGTACGGGGACTAGCGGGATTAAGAGATACGCAGTATTTT	CAWSVRGLAGLRDTQYF